One and the same sample provided the 32 T cell receptor beta chains below, sequenced in a study of pediatric ulcerative colitis. Sequencing used immunoSEQ multiplex PCR; TCRdb keeps in-frame clones, though not all of them. The profile covers under 20,000 clones, with about 74% appearing a single time and about 3.4% taken by the ten largest. During colonoscopy, one to two rectal pinch biopsies were collected. Sequenced material: gut tissue. The receptors shown here come from a girl between 10 and 17 years old with moderate ulcerative colitis.

The chain links TRBV2 to TRBJ1-1, with D perhaps matching TRBD1 (6 bases). Germline CDR1 reads SNHLY; CDR2 reads FYNNEI. Trimming took 2 bases from V and 0 from J, leaving 10 bases between them. The CDR3 extends over 15 amino acids. The CDR3 coding sequence is TGTGCCAGCAGTGAAAGACAGGCTATGAACACTGAAGCTTTCTTT. Its translation: CASSERQAMNTEAFF. Variable domain in full (rest from reference TRBV2 and TRBJ1-1): EPEVTQTPSHQVTQMGQEVILRCVPISNHLYFYWYRQILGQKVEFLVSFYNNEISEKSEIFDDQFSVERPDGSNFTLKIRSTKLEDSAMYFCASSERQAMNTEAFFGQGTRLTVV.

The chain is built from TRBV5-1 and TRBJ2-5; D gene uncertain. V lost 2 bases and J lost 5, with 13 bases in between. Germline assignment: CDR1 SGHRS and CDR2 YFSETQ. This CDR3 contains 14 residues. CDR3 DNA sequence: TGCGCCAGCAGCTTAGTTGGGCCCGGGGAGACCCAGTACTTC. This sequence encodes CASSLVGPGETQYF. Supplemented by reference TRBV5-1 and TRBJ2-5, the full variable domain reads KAGVTQTPRYLIKTRGQQVTLSCSPISGHRSVSWYQQTPGQGLQFLFEYFSETQRNKGNFPGRFSGRQFSNSRSEMNVSTLELGDSALYLCASSLVGPGETQYFGPGTRLLVL.

The chain recombines TRBV5-5 with TRBJ2-7; the match to TRBD1 covers 7 bases. Trimming at V came to 5 bases and at J to 0 bases, leaving 11 bases not matched to a gene. In germline, CDR1 is SGHKS, CDR2 YYEKEE (reference sequence). The CDR3 loop spans 16 amino acids. The CDR3 DNA is TGTGCCAGCAGACCCAACACCGGGACAGTCTCCTACGAGCAGTACTTC. Residues: CASRPNTGTVSYEQYF.

The chain uses TRBV19 and TRBJ1-1; 8 positions match TRBD1. Germline V gene data show CDR1 as LNHDA and CDR2 as SQIVND (reference sequence). There are 16 residues in the CDR3. The V segment lost 4 bases and the J segment 3 bases; nucleotides outside the gene matches: 10. The CDR3 region is CASSRTGRIGYTEAFF. DNA of the CDR3: TGTGCCAGTAGTAGGACAGGGCGTATAGGGTACACTGAAGCTTTCTTT.

This clone was seen only once. This chain uses TRBV7-9 with TRBJ2-3; perhaps TRBD1 as D (5 bases). The CDR3 contains 16 residues. The germline V and J ends were trimmed by 4 bases and 3 bases, with 17 bases remaining between them. Per the germline V gene, CDR1 is SEHNR and CDR2 is FQNEAQ (reference sequence). Here the CDR3 DNA reads TGTGCCAGCAGCTCAACTCGTGGGGCGAGGACAGATACGCAGTATTTT. Its protein is CASSSTRGARTDTQYF.

The chain uses TRBV6-5 and TRBJ2-7; tentatively, D is TRBD1 (5 bases). This CDR3 region has 13 residues. Deletions cut 0 bases from V and 9 bases from J, with 12 bases between. CDR1 is MNHEY and CDR2 is SVGAGI in the germline V gene. In DNA form, the CDR3 reads TGTGCCAGCAGTTACTCGAGTTTCCAGGGGCAGTACTTC. Protein: CASSYSSFQGQYF.

The rearrangement joins TRBV28 to TRBJ2-5; D remains ambiguous. V was shortened by 8 bases and J by 4 bases, with 11 bases between the two germline ends. CDR1 is MDHEN, CDR2 SYDVKM, per germline. The CDR3 covers 12 residues. CDR3 amino acids: CASVSSVETQYF. The CDR3 nucleotides read TGTGCCAGCGTCAGCTCCGTAGAGACCCAGTACTTC.

The genes are TRBV15 and TRBJ2-6; D remains unclear. V was clipped by 1 base and J by 0 bases, with 4 bases between them. Germline V lookup: CDR1 LNHNV, CDR2 YYDKDF (reference sequence). The CDR3 runs to 15 residues. The DNA for the CDR3 is TGTGCCACCAGCAGAGCCAGCTCTGGGGCCAACGTCCTGACTTTC. It translates to CATSRASSGANVLTF.

This chain uses TRBV7-9 with TRBJ1-1; D possibly corresponds to TRBD1 (5 bases). V was cut by 4 bases and J by 1 base, with 10 bases left in between. The CDR3 length is 14 residues. Germline-derived CDR1 and CDR2 are SEHNR and FQNEAQ (reference sequence). The CDR3 loop is CASSSGQTNTEAFF. The CDR3 DNA sequence: TGTGCCAGCAGCTCTGGACAAACGAACACTGAAGCTTTCTTT.

This chain joins TRBV21-1 and TRBJ2-1; the table's D call TRBD2 went unverified against the DNA. TRBV21-1 is labeled a pseudogene. The CDR3 has 18 residues. The CDR3 protein is CASTTRGGRAFGDNEQFF. In DNA, the CDR3 is TGTGCCAGCACCACAAGGGGCGGGAGGGCCTTCGGGGACAATGAGCAGTTCTTC.

This clone was recorded a few times. The rearrangement joins TRBV27 to TRBJ2-7; a weak D match, TRBD2 (6 bases). Trimming removed 2 bases from V and 3 bases from J, with 8 bases in between. Germline V gene data show CDR1 as MNHEY and CDR2 as SMNVEV (reference sequence). The CDR3 runs 13 residues. Here the CDR3 reads CASSLAAGYEQYF. The CDR3 DNA reads as TGTGCCAGCAGTTTAGCAGCGGGCTACGAGCAGTACTTC.

The chain has TRBV28 and TRBJ2-1, with 13 positions matching TRBD2. With V trimmed by 4 bases and J by 6 bases, 3 bases remained unmatched. CDR1 MDHEN and CDR2 SYDVKM come from the germline V gene. CDR3 size: 15 residues. The CDR3 DNA is TGTGCCAGCAGTTGGACTAGCGGGAGTACCAATGAGCAGTTCTTC. This codes for CASSWTSGSTNEQFF.

This clone occurred a few times. The chain is built from TRBV7-9 and TRBJ2-3; possible D gene TRBD2, 6 bases. This CDR3 is 17 amino acids long. Germline CDR1 SEHNR, CDR2 FQNEAQ (reference sequence). V was trimmed by 2 bases and J by 0 bases, leaving 15 bases between them. The CDR3 region has the DNA TGTGCCAGCAGCTTATACGCAGGGACTCAAAGCACAGATACGCAGTATTTT. Protein sequence: CASSLYAGTQSTDTQYF.

The V call is TRBV28, the J call TRBJ1-5, with TRBD1 identical over 10 bases. The CDR3 is 15 amino acids. CDR1 and CDR2 from the germline V gene are MDHEN and SYDVKM. V lost 8 bases, J lost 0 bases, and 4 bases stayed unmatched. CDR3 in DNA: TGTGCCAGCGGACAGGGGGGACCTAGCAATCAGCCCCAGCATTTT. This translates into CASGQGGPSNQPQHF. The entire variable domain, with the rest obtained from reference TRBV28 and TRBJ1-5, is as follows: DVKVTQSSRYLVKRTGEKVFLECVQDMDHENMFWYRQDPGLGLRLIYFSYDVKMKEKGDIPEGYSVSREKKERFSLILESASTNQTSMYLCASGQGGPSNQPQHFGDGTRLSIL.

V usage is TRBV23-1 and J usage is TRBJ2-3; TRBD2 is a possible D gene (5 bases). TRBV23-1 is an ORF, with its function uncertain. This CDR3 comprises 16 residues. Trimming cost V 4 bases and J 0 bases, with 14 bases left between them. The CDR3 region is CASSRNGMGSTDTQYF. For the CDR3, the DNA is TGCGCCAGCAGTCGCAACGGGATGGGGAGCACAGATACGCAGTATTTT.

V usage is TRBV5-4 and J usage is TRBJ2-3; 10 bases align to TRBD2. CDR1 is SGHNT and CDR2 is YYREEE in the germline V gene (reference sequence). The CDR3 is 12 residues long. After removal of 4 bases from V and 14 bases from J, the junction contained 7 bases not matched to a gene. DNA of the CDR3: TGTGCCAGCAGCGGGGGGACTAGCGTTACGTATTTT. Amino acid sequence: CASSGGTSVTYF.

The J gene is TRBJ2-3, the V gene TRBV9; either TRBD1 or TRBD2 may supply D (7 bases each). The CDR3 spans 19 residues. Trimming took off 0 bases at V and 3 bases at J, with 23 bases between the two ends. Germline loops: CDR1 SGDLS, CDR2 YYNGEE. The CDR3 sequence: CASSVAQGGQLLKTDTQYF. The CDR3 DNA is TGTGCCAGCAGCGTAGCCCAGGGGGGGCAACTGTTAAAGACAGATACGCAGTATTTT.

The rearrangement joins TRBV9 to TRBJ2-7; tentative D call: TRBD1 (7 bases). This CDR3 spans 15 amino acids. CDR1 and CDR2 from the germline V gene are SGDLS and YYNGEE. V dropped 4 bases and J dropped 0 bases, with 14 bases sitting between them. Here the CDR3 reads CASSRRGESSYEQYF. The CDR3 DNA reads TGTGCCAGCAGCCGCAGGGGGGAGAGCTCCTACGAGCAGTACTTC.

The V gene is TRBV6-1, the J gene TRBJ2-3; 7 bases agree with TRBD1. With V trimmed by 6 bases and J by 2 bases, 8 bases remained unmatched. From germline, CDR1 is MNHNS and CDR2 SASEGT. This CDR3 has 15 residues. CDR3 sequence reads: CASRGDSYLTDTQYF. CDR3 in DNA: TGTGCCAGCAGGGGGGACAGCTATCTCACAGATACGCAGTATTTT.

The rearrangement joins TRBV6-4 to TRBJ1-3; TRBD1 is a possible D gene (6 bases). Germline V gene lookup returns CDR1 MRHNA and CDR2 SNTAGT. The CDR3 has 18 amino acids. V was trimmed by 6 bases and J by 3 bases, leaving 24 bases between them. The CDR3 DNA reads as TGTGCCAGCAGCAAGGACCACCAGGGGCAGCACGTTGGAAACACCATATATTTT. Encoded protein: CASSKDHQGQHVGNTIYF.

This clone has a handful of counts. The chain employs TRBV12-5 and TRBJ1-1, with D perhaps matching TRBD1 (5 bases). The V gene's germline CDR1 is LGHNT and CDR2 FRNRAP. V gave up 5 bases and J gave up 0 bases, with 13 bases separating them. The CDR3 loop spans 15 amino acids. CDR3 sequence: CASGPGEPMNTEAFF. DNA of the CDR3: TGTGCTAGTGGTCCGGGGGAACCGATGAACACTGAAGCTTTCTTT.

This clone was picked up a small number of times. The chain uses TRBV5-4 and TRBJ1-2; D not resolved. Trimming took off 6 bases at V and 2 bases at J, with 11 bases between the two ends. Per germline, CDR1 SGHNT and CDR2 YYREEE (reference sequence). CDR3 length: 13 amino acids. CDR3 in DNA: TGTGCCAGCACCCCTGGAGCGAACTATGGCTACACCTTC. Residues: CASTPGANYGYTF.

The CDR3 here is CASSWFSGRGINEQFF. The CDR3 DNA is TGCGCCAGCAGCTGGTTTAGCGGGAGAGGCATCAATGAGCAGTTCTTC. V usage is TRBV5-1 and J usage is TRBJ2-1, with 9 bases lining up with TRBD2. The junction had 10 bases not matched to a gene; V was cut back by 3 bases and J by 6 bases. Germline CDR1 reads SGHRS; CDR2 reads YFSETQ. The CDR3 loop spans 16 amino acids. The variable domain in full, with the rest retrieved from reference TRBV5-1 and TRBJ2-1, is KAGVTQTPRYLIKTRGQQVTLSCSPISGHRSVSWYQQTPGQGLQFLFEYFSETQRNKGNFPGRFSGRQFSNSRSEMNVSTLELGDSALYLCASSWFSGRGINEQFFGPGTRLTVL.

This clone was counted between two and nine times. The CDR3 DNA reads TGCGCCAGCAGTGCTAGCGGGGTAGGAGAGCAGTACTTC. Encoded protein: CASSASGVGEQYF. This chain joins TRBV10-1 and TRBJ2-7, with 9 bases identical to TRBD2. Germline loops: CDR1 WNHNN, CDR2 SYGVQD (reference sequence). V was pared by 4 bases and J by 7 bases, with 5 bases of the junction left unmatched. CDR3 size: 13 residues.

The chain uses TRBV19 and TRBJ2-6; a possible D gene is TRBD1 (6 bases). There are 17 residues in the CDR3. Trimming removed 5 bases from V and 4 bases from J, with 18 bases in between. The V gene's germline CDR1 is LNHDA and CDR2 SQIVND (reference sequence). The CDR3 DNA reads as TGTGCCAGTAGTTCCTGGGGGCTCCCAGTGGGGGCCAACGTCCTGACTTTC. Translation: CASSSWGLPVGANVLTF.

The chain is built from TRBV30 and TRBJ2-7; 8 nucleotides align to TRBD1. The CDR3 runs 14 residues. Trimming took 1 base from V and 0 from J; bases not matched to a gene: 2. Germline loops: CDR1 GTSNPN, CDR2 SVGIG (reference sequence). The CDR3 nucleotides read TGTGCCTGGAGTGGGACAGGGAGCTCCTACGAGCAGTACTTC. Amino acid sequence: CAWSGTGSSYEQYF.

This clone was seen only a few times. This chain joins TRBV9 and TRBJ1-1; D gene unclear. The ends were cut back, 2 bases at V and 1 base at J, with 6 bases in the middle. The CDR3 length is 13 residues. CDR1 and CDR2 (germline): SGDLS, YYNGEE. CDR3 protein: CASSVPPNTEAFF. CDR3 DNA sequence: TGTGCCAGCAGCGTGCCCCCGAACACTGAAGCTTTCTTT.

The chain employs TRBV9 and TRBJ2-2; the match to TRBD1 covers 8 bases. CDR3 size: 15 residues. Germline trimming cut 4 bases from V and 4 bases from J; bases unmatched to any gene: 6. CDR1 and CDR2 (germline): SGDLS, YYNGEE. The CDR3 here is CASSIGQGATGELFF. CDR3 bases: TGTGCCAGCAGCATCGGACAGGGAGCCACCGGGGAGCTGTTTTTT.

The chain joins TRBV10-1 to TRBJ2-1; tentatively, D is TRBD1 (6 bases). The V gene's germline CDR1 is WNHNN and CDR2 SYGVQD (reference sequence). The V end lost 2 bases, the J end lost 6 bases, and 8 bases lay between the germline ends. The CDR3 has 13 residues. The CDR3 sequence is CASSETGFNEQFF. The CDR3 DNA reads as TGCGCCAGCAGTGAGACAGGGTTCAATGAGCAGTTCTTC.

The chain combines TRBV27 with TRBJ1-2; a weak D match, TRBD1 (6 bases). The V gene lost 5 bases and the J gene lost 3 bases, with 10 bases spanning the gap. Germline loops: CDR1 MNHEY, CDR2 SMNVEV (reference sequence). The CDR3 spans 13 residues. CDR3 DNA sequence: TGTGCCAGCAGTGTGACAGGAGACTATGGCTACACCTTC. Translated, it gives CASSVTGDYGYTF.

V is TRBV9 and J is TRBJ2-3, with D unclear. The V end was cut by 0 bases, the J end by 0 bases, with 8 bases between. The CDR3 is 15 residues long. CDR1 is SGDLS, CDR2 YYNGEE, per germline. The CDR3 here is CASSVGGISTDTQYF. In nucleotides, the CDR3 is TGTGCCAGCAGCGTAGGTGGGATTAGCACAGATACGCAGTATTTT.

This clone is medium-sized within its sample. This chain joins TRBV5-1 and TRBJ2-7; D is unresolved. The CDR3 has 15 residues. Deletions cut 4 bases from V and 2 bases from J, with 16 bases between. The germline gives CDR1 SGHRS, CDR2 YFSETQ. CDR3 in amino acids: CASSPDIQRAYEQYF. CDR3 DNA sequence: TGCGCCAGCAGCCCCGACATCCAAAGAGCCTACGAGCAGTACTTC.